This TCR beta chain was identified in a study of blood T cells in healthy people across ages. It was with a sample-barcoded 5' primer and a J-beta primer mix that a second PCR of roughly 7 to 12 cycles was run. A single record per CDR3 protein comes from TCRdb applying MiXCR to the 5' RACE reads. The table includes about 770,000 distinct CDR3 sequences, approximately 44% detected once. V was pared by 4 bases and J by 0 bases, with 15 bases between. The CDR3 totals 16 residues. CDR1 is MNHEY, CDR2 SVGEGT, per germline. The specimen sequenced was blood. The clonotype comes from a man aged 55 to 70 in good health. The rearrangement joins TRBV6-2 or TRBV6-3 to TRBJ1-2; D is ambiguous. The CDR3 here is CASSLWTAETNYGYTF. The CDR3 DNA is TGTGCCAGCAGTTTGTGGACGGCAGAGACTAACTATGGCTACACCTTC.